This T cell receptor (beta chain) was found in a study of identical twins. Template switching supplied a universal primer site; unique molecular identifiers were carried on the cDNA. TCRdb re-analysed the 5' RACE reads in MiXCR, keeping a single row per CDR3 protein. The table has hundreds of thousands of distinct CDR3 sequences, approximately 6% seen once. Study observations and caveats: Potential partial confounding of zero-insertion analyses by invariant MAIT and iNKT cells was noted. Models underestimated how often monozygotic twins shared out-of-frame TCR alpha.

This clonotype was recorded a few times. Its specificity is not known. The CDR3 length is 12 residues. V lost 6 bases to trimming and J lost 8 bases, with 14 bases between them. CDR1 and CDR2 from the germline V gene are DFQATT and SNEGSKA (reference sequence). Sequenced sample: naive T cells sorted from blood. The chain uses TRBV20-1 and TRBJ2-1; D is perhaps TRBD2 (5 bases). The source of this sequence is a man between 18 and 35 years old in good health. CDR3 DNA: TGCAGTGCCAATAACCTAGCCGATGAGCAGTTCTTC. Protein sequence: CSANNLADEQFF.